This T cell receptor (beta chain) is from a study of OX40 agonist ivuxolimab in advanced cancers. Turning to the study itself: Dose-escalation patients had hepatocellular carcinoma, melanoma, renal cell or head and neck cancer. Three patients, one with hepatocellular carcinoma and two with cutaneous melanoma, achieved partial responses.

The V gene end was trimmed by 4 bases and the J gene end by 3 bases; junction bases not matched to a gene: 2. The CDR3 is 14 amino acids. General study results and limits: Partial responders treated at 0.1-3.0 mg/kg exhibited clonal expansion among the lowest measured.

Measured with immunoSEQ multiplex PCR; TCRdb has only the in-frame clones, and not every one. This sample carries about 42,000 clones, over 75% of them seen once, and the ten largest clones take roughly 2.5%. This clone is medium-sized (0.01 to 0.1%) in the sample. Antigen unknown. The chain uses TRBV5-3 and TRBJ1-5; 9 bases fit TRBD1. TRBV5-3 falls under the ORF class, with uncertain function. The sample consisted of CD4+ or CD8+ T cells sorted from blood, taken in a trial of the OX40 agonist ivuxolimab. The TCR originated in an adult with an advanced solid tumor such as melanoma, head and neck, liver or kidney cancer. The DNA of the CDR3 is TGTGCCAGAAGCCGGGACAGGGTCAATCAGCCCCAGCATTTT. Its protein product is CARSRDRVNQPQHF.